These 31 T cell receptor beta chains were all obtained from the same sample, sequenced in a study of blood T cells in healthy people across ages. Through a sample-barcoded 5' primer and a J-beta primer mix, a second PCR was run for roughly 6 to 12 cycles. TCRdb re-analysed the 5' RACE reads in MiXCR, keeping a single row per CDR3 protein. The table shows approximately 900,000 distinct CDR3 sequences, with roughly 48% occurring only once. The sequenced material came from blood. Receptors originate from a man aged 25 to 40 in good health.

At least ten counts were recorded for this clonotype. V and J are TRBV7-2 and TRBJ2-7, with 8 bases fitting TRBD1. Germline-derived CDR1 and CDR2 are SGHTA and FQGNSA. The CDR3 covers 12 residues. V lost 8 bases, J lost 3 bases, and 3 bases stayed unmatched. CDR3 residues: CASEGQVYEQYF. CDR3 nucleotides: TGTGCCAGCGAGGGACAGGTCTACGAGCAGTACTTC.

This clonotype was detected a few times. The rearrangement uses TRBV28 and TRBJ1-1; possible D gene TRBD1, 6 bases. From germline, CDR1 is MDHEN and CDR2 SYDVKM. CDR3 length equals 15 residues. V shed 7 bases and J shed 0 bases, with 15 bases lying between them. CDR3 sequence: CASTPQGFMNTEAFF. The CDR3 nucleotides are TGTGCCAGCACTCCACAGGGATTCATGAACACTGAAGCTTTCTTT. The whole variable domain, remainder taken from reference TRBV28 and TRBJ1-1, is DVKVTQSSRYLVKRTGEKVFLECVQDMDHENMFWYRQDPGLGLRLIYFSYDVKMKEKGDIPEGYSVSREKKERFSLILESASTNQTSMYLCASTPQGFMNTEAFFGQGTRLTVV.

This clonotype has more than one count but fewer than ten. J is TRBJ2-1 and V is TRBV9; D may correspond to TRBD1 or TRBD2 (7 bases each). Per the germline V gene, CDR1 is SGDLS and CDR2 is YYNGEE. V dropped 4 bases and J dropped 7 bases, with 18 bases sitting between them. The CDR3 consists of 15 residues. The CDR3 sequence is CASSPGGGKVNEQFF. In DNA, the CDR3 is TGTGCCAGCAGCCCAGGGGGGGGCAAAGTAAATGAGCAGTTCTTC.

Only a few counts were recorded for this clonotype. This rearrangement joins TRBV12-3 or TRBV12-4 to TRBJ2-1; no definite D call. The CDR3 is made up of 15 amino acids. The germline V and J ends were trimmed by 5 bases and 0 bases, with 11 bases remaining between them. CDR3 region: CASSPPWSSYNEQFF. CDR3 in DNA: TGTGCCAGCAGTCCACCCTGGAGCTCCTACAATGAGCAGTTCTTC.

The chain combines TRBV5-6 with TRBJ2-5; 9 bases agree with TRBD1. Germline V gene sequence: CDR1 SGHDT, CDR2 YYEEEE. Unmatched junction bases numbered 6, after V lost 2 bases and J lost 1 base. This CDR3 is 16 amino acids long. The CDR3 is CASSFSTGGPQETQYF. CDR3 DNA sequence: TGTGCCAGCAGCTTTAGTACAGGGGGCCCCCAAGAGACCCAGTACTTC.

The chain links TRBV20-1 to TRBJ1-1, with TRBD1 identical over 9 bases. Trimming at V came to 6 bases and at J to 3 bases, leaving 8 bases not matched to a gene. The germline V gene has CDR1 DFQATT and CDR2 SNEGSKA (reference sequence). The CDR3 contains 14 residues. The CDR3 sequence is CSAGRWDRDTEAFF. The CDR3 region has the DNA TGCAGTGCCGGCCGGTGGGACAGGGACACTGAAGCTTTCTTT.

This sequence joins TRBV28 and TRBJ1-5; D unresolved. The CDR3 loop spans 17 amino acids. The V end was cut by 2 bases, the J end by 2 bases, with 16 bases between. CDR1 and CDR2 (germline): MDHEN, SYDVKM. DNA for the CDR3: TGTGCCAGCAGTTTAGGAGACATGTTGCCTGGCAATCAGCCCCAGCATTTT. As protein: CASSLGDMLPGNQPQHF.

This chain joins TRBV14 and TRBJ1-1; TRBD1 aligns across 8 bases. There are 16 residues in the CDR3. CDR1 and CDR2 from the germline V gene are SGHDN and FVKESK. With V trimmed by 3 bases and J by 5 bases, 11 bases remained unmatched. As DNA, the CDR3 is TGTGCCAGCAGCCATTTAACAGGGGGAATGGGAACTGAAGCTTTCTTT. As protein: CASSHLTGGMGTEAFF.

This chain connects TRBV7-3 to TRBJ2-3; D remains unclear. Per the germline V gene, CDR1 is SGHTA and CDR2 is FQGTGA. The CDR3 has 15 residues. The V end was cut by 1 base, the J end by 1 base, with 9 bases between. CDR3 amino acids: CASSLMGFGTDTQYF. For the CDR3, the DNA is TGTGCCAGCAGCTTAATGGGTTTCGGCACAGATACGCAGTATTTT.

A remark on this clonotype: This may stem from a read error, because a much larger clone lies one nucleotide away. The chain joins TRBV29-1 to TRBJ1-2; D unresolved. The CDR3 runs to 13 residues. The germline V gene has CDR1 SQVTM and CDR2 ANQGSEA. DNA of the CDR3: TGCAGCGTTGAAGATTCGGGAACCTATGGCTGCACCTTC. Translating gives CSVEDSGTYGCTF.

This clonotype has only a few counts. The CDR3 sequence is CASYSRDLYEQYF. CDR3 coding DNA: TGTGCCAGCTATTCTAGGGACCTCTACGAGCAGTACTTC. The chain has TRBV28 and TRBJ2-7, with D possibly being TRBD1 or TRBD2 (5 bases each). The CDR3 spans 13 residues. Trimming took 8 bases from V and 3 from J, leaving 14 bases between them. Germline V gives CDR1 MDHEN, CDR2 SYDVKM.

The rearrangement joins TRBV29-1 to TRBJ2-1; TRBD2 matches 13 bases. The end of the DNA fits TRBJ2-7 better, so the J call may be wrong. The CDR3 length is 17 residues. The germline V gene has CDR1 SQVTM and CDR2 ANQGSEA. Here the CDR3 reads CSVYGTSGESSYNEQYF. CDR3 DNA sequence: TGCAGCGTCTACGGGACTAGCGGGGAAAGCTCCTACAATGAGCAGTACTTC.

The CDR3 coding sequence is TGCGCCAGCAGCCAAGATCGGGGGAGCCTTAACAATGAGCAGTACTTC. Translation: CASSQDRGSLNNEQYF. The chain has TRBV4-3 and TRBJ2-7, with D possibly being TRBD2 (6 bases). Trimming took off 0 bases at V and 7 bases at J, with 19 bases between the two ends. The CDR3 extends over 16 amino acids. Germline CDR1 LGHNA, CDR2 YSLEER.

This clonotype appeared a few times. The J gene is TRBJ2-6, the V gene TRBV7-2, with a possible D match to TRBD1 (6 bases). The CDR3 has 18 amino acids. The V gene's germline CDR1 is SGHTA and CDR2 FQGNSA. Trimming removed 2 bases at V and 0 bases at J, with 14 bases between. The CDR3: CASSLTYMGASGANVLTF. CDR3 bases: TGTGCCAGCAGCTTAACTTATATGGGGGCCTCTGGGGCCAACGTCCTGACTTTC. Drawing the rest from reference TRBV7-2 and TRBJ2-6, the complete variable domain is GAGVSQSPSNKVTEKGKDVELRCDPISGHTALYWYRQSLGQGLEFLIYFQGNSAPDKSGLPSDRFSAERTGGSVSTLTIQRTQQEDSAVYLCASSLTYMGASGANVLTFGAGSRLTVL.

CDR3 sequence (DNA): TGTGCCAGCAGCTTAGCGCGATTTGCGGGGAATGAGCAGTTCTTC. Translating it yields CASSLARFAGNEQFF. The chain joins TRBV7-2 to TRBJ2-1; D might be TRBD2 (6 bases). The CDR3 spans 15 residues. Germline V gives CDR1 SGHTA, CDR2 FQGNSA. Trimming removed 0 bases at V and 7 bases at J, with 13 bases between.

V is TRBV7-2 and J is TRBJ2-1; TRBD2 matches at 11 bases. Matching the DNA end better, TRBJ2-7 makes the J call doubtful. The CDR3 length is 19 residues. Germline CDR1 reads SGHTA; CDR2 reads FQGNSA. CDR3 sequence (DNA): TGTGCCAGCAGCTTACGGCTAGCGGGGGGCTCCCGCTCCTACAATGAGCAGTACTTC. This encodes CASSLRLAGGSRSYNEQYF.

This chain's CDR3 is CASSLPRPRGYGYTF. CDR3 coding DNA: TGTGCCAGCAGTTTGCCTCGACCACGGGGGTATGGCTACACCTTC. The chain joins TRBV28 to TRBJ1-2; perhaps TRBD1 as D (5 bases). This CDR3 has 15 residues. Germline CDR1 and CDR2: MDHEN and SYDVKM. V lost 3 bases, J lost 5 bases, and 16 bases lay in between.

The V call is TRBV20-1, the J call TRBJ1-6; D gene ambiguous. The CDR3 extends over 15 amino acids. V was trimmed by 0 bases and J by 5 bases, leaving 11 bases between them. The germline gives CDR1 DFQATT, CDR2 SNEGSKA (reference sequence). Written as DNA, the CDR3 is TGCAGTGCTAGAGATCAAGAACTAAATAATTCACCCCTCCACTTT. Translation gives CSARDQELNNSPLHF.

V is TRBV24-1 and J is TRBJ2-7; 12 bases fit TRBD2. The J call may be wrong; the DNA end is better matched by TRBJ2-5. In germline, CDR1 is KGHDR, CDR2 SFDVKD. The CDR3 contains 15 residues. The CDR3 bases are TGTGCCACCAGTGATACGACTAGCGGGGGAACGACCCAGTACTTC. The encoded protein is CATSDTTSGGTTQYF.

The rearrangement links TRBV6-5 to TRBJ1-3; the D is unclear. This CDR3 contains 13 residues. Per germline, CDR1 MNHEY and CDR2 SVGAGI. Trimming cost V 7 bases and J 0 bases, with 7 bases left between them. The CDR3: CASKRISGNTIYF. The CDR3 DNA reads TGTGCCAGCAAGAGGATCTCTGGAAACACCATATATTTT.

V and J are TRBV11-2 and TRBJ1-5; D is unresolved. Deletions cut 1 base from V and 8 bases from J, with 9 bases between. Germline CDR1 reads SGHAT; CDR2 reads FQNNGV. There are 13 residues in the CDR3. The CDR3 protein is CASSLAPLEPQHF. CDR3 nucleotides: TGTGCCAGCAGCTTAGCACCCCTGGAGCCCCAGCATTTT.

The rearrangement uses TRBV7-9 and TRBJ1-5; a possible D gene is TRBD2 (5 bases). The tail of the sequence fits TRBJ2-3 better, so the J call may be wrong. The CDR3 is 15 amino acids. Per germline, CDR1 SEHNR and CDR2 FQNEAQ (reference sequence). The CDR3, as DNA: TGTGCCAGCAGCTTAGGAGACCGTAGCGCAGATACGCAGTATTTT. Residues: CASSLGDRSADTQYF.

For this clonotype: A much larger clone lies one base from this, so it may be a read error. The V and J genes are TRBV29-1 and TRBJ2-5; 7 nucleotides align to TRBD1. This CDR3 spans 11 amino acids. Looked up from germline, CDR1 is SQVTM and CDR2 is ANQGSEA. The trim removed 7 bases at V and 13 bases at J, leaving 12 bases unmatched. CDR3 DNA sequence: TGCAGCGGAGGGACAGTTCGAGAGCGGTACTTC. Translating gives CSGGTVRERYF.

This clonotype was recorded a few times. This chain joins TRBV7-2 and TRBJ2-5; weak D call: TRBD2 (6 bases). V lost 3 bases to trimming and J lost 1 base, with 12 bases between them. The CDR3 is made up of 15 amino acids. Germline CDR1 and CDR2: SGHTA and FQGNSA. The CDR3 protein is CASSFHGDFQETQYF. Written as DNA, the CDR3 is TGTGCCAGCAGCTTTCACGGGGACTTCCAAGAGACCCAGTACTTC.

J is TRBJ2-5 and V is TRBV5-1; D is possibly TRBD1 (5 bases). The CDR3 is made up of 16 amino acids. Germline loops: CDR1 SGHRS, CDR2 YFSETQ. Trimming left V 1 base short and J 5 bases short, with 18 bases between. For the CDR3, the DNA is TGCGCCAGCAGCTTGAATCCCAGGGTTAAAGTGGAGACCCAGTACTTC. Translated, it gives CASSLNPRVKVETQYF.

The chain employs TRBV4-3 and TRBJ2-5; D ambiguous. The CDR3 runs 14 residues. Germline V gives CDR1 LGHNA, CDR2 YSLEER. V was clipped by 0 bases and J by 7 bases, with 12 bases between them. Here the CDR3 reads CASSQDPNRGTQYF. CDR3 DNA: TGCGCCAGCAGCCAAGACCCCAATAGAGGGACCCAGTACTTC.

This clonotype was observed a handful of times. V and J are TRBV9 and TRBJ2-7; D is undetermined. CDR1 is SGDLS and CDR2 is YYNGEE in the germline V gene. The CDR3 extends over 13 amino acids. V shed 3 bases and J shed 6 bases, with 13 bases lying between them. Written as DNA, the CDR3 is TGTGCCAGCAGCGGGAGCAACCGGGCCGAGCAGTACTTC. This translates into CASSGSNRAEQYF.

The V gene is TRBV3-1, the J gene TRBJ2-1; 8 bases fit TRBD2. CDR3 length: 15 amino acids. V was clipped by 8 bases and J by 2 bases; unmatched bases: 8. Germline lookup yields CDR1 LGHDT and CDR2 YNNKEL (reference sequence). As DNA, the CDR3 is TGTGCCAGCTCTGAAGCGGGGGCCGCCTACAATGAGCAGTTCTTC. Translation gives CASSEAGAAYNEQFF.

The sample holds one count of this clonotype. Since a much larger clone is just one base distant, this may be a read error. CDR3 in DNA: TGTGCCAGCAGCTTAGCGCGGACAAGATTAGACAATGAGCAGTTCTTC. Translated: CASSLARTRLDNEQFF. V usage is TRBV7-2 and J usage is TRBJ2-1; tentatively, D is TRBD1 (5 bases). V shed 0 bases and J shed 5 bases, with 14 bases lying between them. CDR3 length: 16 residues. CDR1 is SGHTA and CDR2 is FQGNSA in the germline V gene. Looking up the rest from reference TRBV7-2 and TRBJ2-1 gives the full variable domain: GAGVSQSPSNKVTEKGKDVELRCDPISGHTALYWYRQSLGQGLEFLIYFQGNSAPDKSGLPSDRFSAERTGGSVSTLTIQRTQQEDSAVYLCASSLARTRLDNEQFFGPGTRLTVL.

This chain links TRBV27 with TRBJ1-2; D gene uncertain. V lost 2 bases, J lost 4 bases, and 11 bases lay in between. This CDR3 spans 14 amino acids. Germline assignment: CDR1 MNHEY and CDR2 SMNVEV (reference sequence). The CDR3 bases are TGTGCCAGCAGTTTAGGTTCTCCCTCCTATGGCTACACCTTC. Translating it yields CASSLGSPSYGYTF.

The CDR3 spells CASSQDPTYGNEKLFF. CDR3 in DNA: TGTGCCAGCAGCCAAGACCCAACTTATGGCAATGAAAAACTGTTTTTT. This chain connects TRBV14 to TRBJ1-4; D gene ambiguous. V shed 0 bases and J shed 5 bases, with 13 bases lying between them. CDR1 is SGHDN, CDR2 FVKESK, per germline. The CDR3 is 16 residues long.